Presented here are 25 T cell receptor beta chains from one specimen sequenced in a study of tissue T cells after allogeneic stem cell transplantation. Noted time point: mouse harvest day 7 after allogeneic transplant. The graft held 10^6 splenic CD5+ T cells and 10^7 T-cell-depleted bone marrow cells. TCRdb's table, derived via immunoSEQ multiplex PCR, lists solely in-frame clones and lacks some. The top ten clones hold less than 2% of a sample with about 11,000 clones, under 40% of them seen once. Sequenced material: skin. These TCRs come from a female BALB/c mouse given C57BL/6 T cells with graft-versus-host disease after an allogeneic hematopoietic cell transplant.

Turning to this clone: Gene names denote mouse genes. From the germline J gene comes the end of the CDR3, since the read stops 1 residue before it. The genes are TRBV16 and TRBJ1-3; a possible D gene is TRBD1 (6 bases). Germline V gene data show CDR1 as SGHSA and CDR2 as FRNQAP. The CDR3 is 13 residues long. The germline V and J ends were trimmed by 4 bases and 2 bases, with 6 bases remaining between them. The CDR3 bases that were read are TGTGCAAGCAGCTGGACAGCTGGAAATACGCTCTAT. Translated, it gives CASSWTAGNTLY. Given in full, the CDR3 is CASSWTAGNTLYF.

This clone was picked up a small number of times. The genes and germline here are from mouse. The observed sequence ends 1 residue before the CDR3 terminus, with the missing tail filled in from the germline J gene. V is TRBV17 and J is TRBJ2-3, with 9 bases that match TRBD2. CDR1 and CDR2 from the germline V gene are MNHDT and YYDKIL. The CDR3 sequence is 15 residues long. Losses at the gene ends were 5 bases for V and 0 bases for J; bases not matched to a gene: 3. The CDR3 sequence: CASSETGGSAETLYF. CDR3 bases read: TGTGCTAGCAGTGAGACTGGGGGTAGTGCAGAAACGCTGTAT.

This clone was observed a handful of times. Mouse names are used for the genes. The sequence runs out 1 residue before the end of the CDR3; the remainder is reconstructed from the germline J gene. The J gene is TRBJ2-1, the V gene TRBV12-1, with unresolved D. Trimming stripped 4 bases from V and 3 bases from J, with 3 bases between. Germline CDR1 reads SGHSN; CDR2 reads HYEKVE. The length of the CDR3 is 11 residues. CDR3 amino acids: CASSSYAEQFF. The sequenced part of the CDR3 DNA is TGTGCCAGCTCCTCCTATGCTGAGCAGTTC. The full variable domain, with the rest looked up from reference TRBV12-1 and TRBJ2-1, is DSGVVQSPRHIIKEKGGRSVLTCIPISGHSNVVWYQQTLGKELKFLIQHYEKVERDKGFLPSRFSVQQFDDYHSEMNMSALELEDSAMYFCASSSYAEQFFGPGTRLTVL.

This clone was observed a single time. Gene and germline names: mouse. The read terminates 1 residue ahead of where the CDR3 ends, so the germline J gene completes it. The chain joins TRBV21 to TRBJ2-3; 10 bases map to TRBD2. TRBV21 is identified as an open reading frame with a role that is uncertain. The CDR3 totals 16 residues. The V segment lost 6 bases and the J segment 0 bases; nucleotides outside the gene matches: 6. Incomplete CDR3 DNA: TGTGCTAGCAGCCTCACTGGGGGGGTTAGTGCAGAAACGCTGTAT. Amino acid sequence: CASSLTGGVSAETLY. From start to end, the CDR3 is CASSLTGGVSAETLYF.

This clone was detected a few times. Mouse names are used for the genes. The CDR3 end lies 1 residue beyond the end of the read and is filled in from the germline J gene. This chain uses TRBV16 with TRBJ2-7; the match to TRBD2 covers 12 bases. V was clipped by 5 bases and J by 7 bases; unmatched bases: 6. The length of the CDR3 is 14 residues. Germline CDR1 reads SGHSA; CDR2 reads FRNQAP. CDR3 DNA (partial): TGTGCAAGCAGCCGACTGGGGGGGCGCAGGGAACAGTAC. Its translation is CASSRLGGRREQY. The whole CDR3 protein is CASSRLGGRREQYF. The full variable domain, completed using reference TRBV16 and TRBJ2-7, is NAGVIQTPRHKVTGKGQEATLWCEPISGHSAVFWYRQTIVQGLEFLTYFRNQAPIDDSGMPKERFSAQMPNQSHSTLKIQSTQPQDSAVYLCASSRLGGRREQYFGPGTRLTVL.

This clone was recorded a few times. The gene names given are mouse names. The sequence runs out 1 residue before the end of the CDR3; the remainder is reconstructed from the germline J gene. The J gene is TRBJ1-3, the V gene TRBV26, with a possible D match to TRBD1 (5 bases). CDR3 length: 15 residues. Germline V lookup: CDR1 KGHPV, CDR2 FQNQEV (reference sequence). V was cut by 6 bases and J by 0 bases, with 12 bases left in between. This chain's CDR3 is CASSPQGYSGNTLYF. The part of the CDR3 DNA that was read is TGTGCCAGCAGCCCCCAGGGATATTCTGGAAATACGCTCTAT.

On this clone: Genes here carry mouse names. The read is 1 residue too short to cover the CDR3 end, so that end is filled in from the germline J gene. This chain connects TRBV13-3 to TRBJ1-6; no definite D call. TRBJ1-6 has ORF status, its function being uncertain. The CDR3 contains 15 residues. Trimming shortened V by 2 bases and J by 0 bases, and 6 bases separated the two germline ends. Germline-derived CDR1 and CDR2 are NNHDY and SYVADS. The sequenced part of the CDR3 DNA is TGTGCCAGCAGTGACAGGCTTTCCTATAATTCGCCCCTCTAC. This gives the protein CASSDRLSYNSPLY. The whole CDR3 is CASSDRLSYNSPLYF.

Note on this clone: Gene names follow the mouse nomenclature. The read ends 1 residue shy of where the CDR3 ends; the end is completed using the germline J gene. The rearrangement uses TRBV1 and TRBJ2-2; possibly TRBD2 for D (6 bases). Trimming removed 5 bases from V and 0 bases from J, with 10 bases in between. Germline CDR1 NSQYPW, CDR2 LRSPGD (reference sequence). This CDR3 region has 15 residues. The sequenced CDR3 bases are TGCACCTGCAGTTCTGGGGAGGCAAACACCGGGCAGCTCTAC. Its protein is CTCSSGEANTGQLY. In full, the CDR3 reads CTCSSGEANTGQLYF.

In this sample, this clone is medium-sized. The germline and genes are mouse ones. Sequencing ends 1 residue short of the CDR3 end; the germline J gene provides the rest. V is TRBV26 and J is TRBJ1-2; a weak D match, TRBD1 (5 bases). The CDR3 is 15 residues long. CDR1 and CDR2 from the germline V gene are KGHPV and FQNQEV (reference sequence). The germline V and J ends were trimmed by 5 bases and 3 bases, with 16 bases remaining between them. This CDR3 is CASSFPGPLDSDYTF. The DNA read from the CDR3 is TGTGCCAGCAGTTTCCCGGGACCCCTGGACTCCGACTACACC.

In the case of this clone: Gene names and germline refer to mouse. The observed sequence ends 1 residue before the CDR3 terminus, with the missing tail filled in from the germline J gene. V is TRBV23 and J is TRBJ2-1; the D call in the table, TRBD2, was not verified against the DNA. The CDR3 loop spans 12 amino acids. Germline V gives CDR1 KGHTA, CDR2 FQNQQP. Incomplete CDR3 DNA: TGCTCCAGCACCTGGGGGATTGCTGAGCAGTTC. Protein product: CSSTWGIAEQF. The full-length CDR3 reads as CSSTWGIAEQFF.

As concerns this clone: The gene symbols are mouse symbols. The read terminates 1 residue ahead of where the CDR3 ends, so the germline J gene completes it. The rearrangement joins TRBV3 to TRBJ1-2, with TRBD1 identical over 9 bases. The ends lost 6 bases at V and 4 bases at J; junction bases unmatched: 6. CDR1 and CDR2 from the germline V gene are SNHLY and FYNGKV (reference sequence). The CDR3 runs 14 residues. The part of the CDR3 DNA that was read is TGTGCCAGCAGAACCGGGACAGGGTTCTCCGACTACACC. Amino acid sequence: CASRTGTGFSDYT. The whole CDR3 protein reads CASRTGTGFSDYTF.

Note on this clone: Gene names denote mouse genes. The read finishes 1 residue shy of the CDR3 end, and the germline J gene is used to complete it. The sample holds other DNA sequences that translate to the same CDR3. This chain connects TRBV26 to TRBJ1-4, with no clear D. CDR3 size: 12 residues. V was cut by 2 bases and J by 4 bases, with 2 bases left in between. The germline gives CDR1 KGHPV, CDR2 FQNQEV (reference sequence). CDR3 DNA, as far as it was read: TGTGCCAGCAGTCTGAACAACGAAAGATTATTT. As protein: CASSLNNERLF. The full CDR3 protein reads CASSLNNERLFF.

Notes on this clone: Germline and genes here are mouse. The CDR3 extends 1 residue past the end of the read, so its final part is completed from the germline J gene. V gene TRBV26 combines with J gene TRBJ1-6, with 10 bases aligning to TRBD1. TRBJ1-6 is given ORF status, its function remaining uncertain. The V segment lost 4 bases and the J segment 6 bases; nucleotides outside the gene matches: 3. This CDR3 contains 15 residues. Germline lookup yields CDR1 KGHPV and CDR2 FQNQEV (reference sequence). The CDR3 DNA, read in part, is TGTGCCAGCAGTCGGACAGGGGGAGGTAATTCGCCCCTCTAC. Protein: CASSRTGGGNSPLY. The CDR3, in full, reads CASSRTGGGNSPLYF.

As regards this clone: Mouse gene names apply. CDR3 protein: CTCSARDKNQAPLF. CDR3 bases read: TGCACCTGCAGTGCCCGGGACAAAAACCAGGCTCCGCTT. The chain recombines TRBV1 with TRBJ1-5, with a possible D match to TRBD1 (6 bases). Read coverage stops 1 residue before the CDR3 terminus; the germline J gene supplies the remainder. Germline V gives CDR1 NSQYPW, CDR2 LRSPGD (reference sequence). V shed 3 bases and J shed 4 bases, with 10 bases lying between them. CDR3 length: 14 residues.

In regard to this clone: All gene names here are mouse names. The CDR3 end is not reached by the read, which stops 1 residue before it; the germline J gene fills it in. V gene TRBV12-2 combines with J gene TRBJ2-5; TRBD2 aligns across 8 bases. After removal of 4 bases from V and 0 bases from J, the junction contained 11 bases not matched to a gene. The germline V gene encodes CDR1 SGHLS and CDR2 HYDKME. The CDR3 is 17 amino acids. The CDR3 spells CASSPGLGGLNQDTQYF. The sequenced CDR3 bases are TGTGCCAGCTCCCCCGGGCTGGGGGGTCTAAACCAAGACACCCAGTAC.

Concerning this clone itself: Each gene name is a mouse one. The read gets to within 1 residue of the CDR3 end, and the germline J gene fills in the rest. The rearrangement uses TRBV26 and TRBJ2-5; 10 bases map to TRBD2. The CDR3 is 14 amino acids. Looked up from germline, CDR1 is KGHPV and CDR2 is FQNQEV (reference sequence). After removal of 4 bases from V and 2 bases from J, the junction contained 0 bases not matched to a gene. The CDR3 is CASSHWGGQDTQYF. CDR3 DNA (partial): TGTGCCAGCAGTCACTGGGGGGGCCAAGACACCCAGTAC.

This clone appeared a few times. Gene names refer to mouse genes. The observed sequence ends 1 residue before the CDR3 terminus, with the missing tail filled in from the germline J gene. The J gene is TRBJ1-6, the V gene TRBV26; D perhaps matches TRBD1 (6 bases). TRBJ1-6 is an ORF, with its function uncertain. Germline assignment: CDR1 KGHPV and CDR2 FQNQEV (reference sequence). The CDR3 is 14 residues long. Trimming took off 4 bases at V and 4 bases at J, with 8 bases between the two ends. The part of the CDR3 DNA that was read is TGTGCCAGCAGTCGGGGGGCGTATAATTCGCCCCTCTAC. As protein: CASSRGAYNSPLY. The complete CDR3 reads CASSRGAYNSPLYF.

This clone was picked up a small number of times. Gene and germline names: mouse. The DNA ends 1 residue before the CDR3 does, and the rest of the CDR3 is filled in from the germline J gene. V and J are TRBV26 and TRBJ2-4; 13 bases are shared with TRBD2. The length of the CDR3 is 14 residues. CDR1 and CDR2 (germline): KGHPV, FQNQEV (reference sequence). V gave up 4 bases and J gave up 5 bases; unmatched junction bases: 0. CDR3 bases read: TGTGCCAGCAGTCGGGACTGGGGGGGAAACACCTTGTAC. Encoded protein: CASSRDWGGNTLY. From start to end, the CDR3 is CASSRDWGGNTLYF.

Worth noting for this clone: Gene names follow the mouse nomenclature. Sequencing ends 1 residue short of the CDR3 end; the germline J gene provides the rest. This chain connects TRBV12-1 to TRBJ2-5, with 8 bases fitting TRBD2. J lost 7 bases, V lost 2 bases, and 4 bases had no gene match. The germline gives CDR1 SGHSN, CDR2 HYEKVE. The CDR3 consists of 13 residues. CDR3 bases read: TGTGCCAGCTCTCGAGGGGGGGGCCACACCCAGTAC. The encoded protein is CASSRGGGHTQY. The full CDR3 protein reads CASSRGGGHTQYF.

As regards this clone: Gene labels here are mouse ones. The sequenced fragment ends 1 residue before the CDR3 boundary, so the rest is inferred from the germline J gene. The rearrangement links TRBV3 to TRBJ1-2, with TRBD1 matching 9 bases. This CDR3 is built from 14 residues. Losses at the gene ends were 3 bases for V and 1 base for J; bases not matched to a gene: 0. Germline loops: CDR1 SNHLY, CDR2 FYNGKV (reference sequence). The CDR3 region is CASSLDRGNSDYTF. The CDR3 DNA, read in part, is TGTGCCAGCAGCTTGGACAGGGGAAACTCCGACTACACC.

On this clone itself: Any gene name here is a mouse gene name. The DNA ends 1 residue before the CDR3 does, and the rest of the CDR3 is filled in from the germline J gene. The same CDR3 also results from other DNA sequences found in this sample. This chain uses TRBV26 with TRBJ1-1; D ambiguous. Between the trimmed V and J ends, which lost 3 bases and 0 bases, there was a span of 5 bases. The CDR3 sequence is 13 residues long. From germline, CDR1 is KGHPV and CDR2 FQNQEV (reference sequence). The CDR3 loop is CASSLSPNTEVFF. The sequenced part of the CDR3 DNA is TGTGCCAGCAGTCTCAGCCCAAACACAGAAGTCTTC.

The table lists this clone with a few counts. The genes and germline here are from mouse. The read comes to an end 1 residue before the CDR3 does, leaving the germline J gene to fill in the end. This chain joins TRBV26 and TRBJ2-3; D tentatively reads TRBD1 or TRBD2 (5 bases each). Germline V gene sequence: CDR1 KGHPV, CDR2 FQNQEV (reference sequence). The CDR3 totals 13 residues. V was pared by 4 bases and J by 0 bases, with 5 bases between. CDR3 DNA (partial): TGTGCCAGCAGTCGGGACAGTGCAGAAACGCTGTAT. It encodes CASSRDSAETLY. The entire CDR3 sequence reads CASSRDSAETLYF.

Concerning this clone itself: Mouse names are used for the genes. The read halts 1 residue ahead of the CDR3 end, with the missing end drawn from the germline J gene. V is TRBV17 and J is TRBJ2-7, with 9 bases matching TRBD2. CDR1 and CDR2 (germline): MNHDT, YYDKIL. The CDR3 has 15 residues. After removal of 4 bases from V and 0 bases from J, the junction contained 4 bases not matched to a gene. The CDR3 DNA, read in part, is TGTGCTAGCAGTAAGGACTGGGGCACCTCCTATGAACAGTAC. Amino acids: CASSKDWGTSYEQY. The entire CDR3 protein reads CASSKDWGTSYEQYF.

As concerns this clone: Gene names are the mouse ones. Coverage ceases 1 residue before the CDR3 finishes, and the germline J gene fills in the end. The V call is TRBV4, the J call TRBJ2-5, with a weak D call TRBD2 (7 bases). V was cut by 6 bases and J by 5 bases, with 9 bases left in between. CDR3 size: 12 residues. In germline, CDR1 is LGHDT, CDR2 YNNKQL (reference sequence). The covered CDR3 bases are TGTGCCAGCAGGGGGGGCCCAGACACCCAGTAC. It encodes CASRGGPDTQY. The whole CDR3 reads CASRGGPDTQYF.

As regards this clone: Gene names and germline match the mouse. Read sequence stops 1 residue before the CDR3 end, and the germline J gene provides the missing end. This rearrangement joins TRBV15 to TRBJ2-3, with D maybe TRBD2 (6 bases). This CDR3 contains 12 residues. Germline V gene sequence: CDR1 SGHND, CDR2 FRSKSL. V gave up 3 bases and J gave up 5 bases, with 6 bases separating them. The CDR3 DNA, read in part, is TGTGCCAGCAGTTTGGGGGGAGAAACGCTGTAT. Translation gives CASSLGGETLY. The complete CDR3 reads CASSLGGETLYF.